The clone carrying this TCR beta chain turned up a few times. Data came from immunoSEQ multiplex PCR; TCRdb stores just in-frame clones and leaves some out. The sample has fewer than 100,000 clones, around 91% seen once. These data belong to a study of technical replicates of blood from a handful of donors. This CDR3 has 13 amino acids. Trimming shortened V by 0 bases and J by 8 bases, and 11 bases separated the two germline ends. CDR1 and CDR2 from the germline V gene are SQVTM and ANQGSEA. This chain joins TRBV29-1 and TRBJ1-5; D gene ambiguous. Sequenced material: T cells isolated from PBMCs. The receptor comes from a human donor in good health. The CDR3 coding sequence is TGCAGCGTTGAAGACAGGTTCGGGGAGCCCCAGCATTTT. Its translation: CSVEDRFGEPQHF.